The 9 T cell receptor beta chains given below trace back to one sample, sequenced in a study of brain T cells in children with intractable seizures. Sequencing used immunoSEQ multiplex PCR; TCRdb keeps in-frame clones, though not all of them. Of some 80,000 clones listed, around 90% are singletons. The sequencing here drew on peripheral blood, taken at surgery. Receptors were obtained from a girl aged 2-10 years with Rasmussen encephalitis and intractable seizures.

This clone was found a few times. The chain couples TRBV29-1 to TRBJ2-1; the D is unclear. The CDR3 totals 15 residues. Germline assignment: CDR1 SQVTM and CDR2 ANQGSEA. V was pared by 0 bases and J by 4 bases, with 13 bases between. The CDR3 here is CSVEDRGEVYNEQFF. The CDR3, as DNA: TGCAGCGTTGAAGATAGAGGAGAAGTTTACAATGAGCAGTTCTTC.

The V call is TRBV2, the J call TRBJ2-7, with a weak D call TRBD1 (6 bases). The CDR3 contains 15 residues. Germline loops: CDR1 SNHLY, CDR2 FYNNEI. Trimming stripped 6 bases from V and 3 bases from J, with 18 bases between. The CDR3 reads CASRQGAVTNYEQYF. The DNA for the CDR3 is TGTGCCAGCAGACAGGGCGCCGTGACGAACTACGAGCAGTACTTC.

The chain links TRBV19 to TRBJ1-1, with D unclear. The CDR3 is made up of 12 amino acids. Germline CDR1 LNHDA, CDR2 SQIVND (reference sequence). V lost 2 bases and J 5 bases, leaving 6 bases between the germline ends. DNA of the CDR3: TGTGCCAGTAGTATAAGTCGAACTGAAGCTTTCTTT. Its protein is CASSISRTEAFF.

The chain combines TRBV2 with TRBJ2-2; 9 nucleotides line up with TRBD2. The junction had 16 bases not matched to a gene; V was cut back by 7 bases and J by 1 base. Germline CDR1 and CDR2: SNHLY and FYNNEI. The CDR3 runs 19 residues. The CDR3 DNA reads TGTGCCAGCAAGAGGCTAGCGGGGACCAGAAGAGAGAACACCGGGGAGCTGTTTTTT. Translating gives CASKRLAGTRRENTGELFF.

The chain uses TRBV2 and TRBJ1-5; D is uncertain. The CDR3 totals 13 residues. V dropped 6 bases and J dropped 0 bases, with 6 bases sitting between them. Germline CDR1 SNHLY, CDR2 FYNNEI. DNA of the CDR3: TGTGCCAGCAGGGATTATAGCAATCAGCCCCAGCATTTT. Protein sequence: CASRDYSNQPQHF.

CDR3 in DNA: TGTGCCAGCAGCGTCGACAGGCGGCGCCTGCAGTTCTTC. Encoded protein: CASSVDRRRLQFF. The chain links TRBV11-2 to TRBJ2-1, with D possibly being TRBD1 (6 bases). The CDR3 consists of 13 residues. The V gene lost 5 bases and the J gene lost 12 bases, with 17 bases spanning the gap. CDR1 is SGHAT and CDR2 is FQNNGV in the germline V gene.

This clone appeared a single time. The gene calls are TRBV9 and TRBJ1-2; 7 positions match TRBD1. The ends lost 0 bases at V and 9 bases at J; junction bases unmatched: 11. Germline CDR1 reads SGDLS; CDR2 reads YYNGEE. The CDR3 has 15 residues. The DNA for the CDR3 is TGTGCCAGCAGCGTAGTGGGGGGGGACAGCCTTCGCTACACCTTC. It codes for CASSVVGGDSLRYTF.

This chain links TRBV28 with TRBJ1-2, with TRBD1 identical over 10 bases. The germline gives CDR1 MDHEN, CDR2 SYDVKM. Trimming removed 5 bases from V and 4 bases from J; junction bases left unmatched: 4. The CDR3 consists of 14 residues. This CDR3 is CASSQTGGGYGYTF. CDR3 DNA: TGTGCCAGCAGTCAGACAGGGGGCGGCTATGGCTACACCTTC.

The chain employs TRBV27 and TRBJ1-2, with TRBD1 matching 9 bases. Germline values: CDR1 MNHEY, CDR2 SMNVEV (reference sequence). This CDR3 has 13 residues. The ends lost 5 bases at V and 10 bases at J; junction bases unmatched: 8. The CDR3 loop reads CASSRGQGRIYTF. The DNA for the CDR3 is TGTGCCAGCAGTCGGGGACAGGGACGGATCTACACCTTC.